Listed below are T cell receptor beta chains from one sample, sequenced in a study of human T cells and chemical hapten exposure. MiXCR, run by TCRdb on the RACE reads, gives a single entry per CDR3 protein. Altogether tens of thousands of distinct CDR3 sequences are present, about a tenth being singletons, with the ten largest covering around 25%. Sequenced here: whole blood, sampled in connection with sensitization to the hapten diphenylcyclopropenone (DPC). The receptors stem from a man aged 45-65 years with alopecia areata. Some clones in this sample may be carry-over from other donors' samples. Both conserved end residues are part of each CDR3.

v_call | cdr3_aa
TRBV6-5 | CASSQSVGVKNIQYF
TRBV5-5 | CASSWGRAYEQYF
TRBV28 | CASSSETGSSYEQYF
TRBV10-1 | CASSDSGVGDEQFF
TRBV5-1 | CASSLSGVSYEQYF
TRBV3-1 | CASSPLTGQGRYEQYF
TRBV7-9 | CASSLVDSNYEQYF
TRBV20-1 | CSARDKLLAGVQTQYF
TRBV28 | CASSVQTSGAREQYF
TRBV7-6 | CASREGNEQFF
TRBV7-3 | CASSLRQDTEAFF
TRBV6-1 | CASRYQERRTEAFF
TRBV29-1 | CSVGGEWEKLFF
TRBV20-1 | CSARLLYNEQFF
TRBV6-6 | CASTRGTNEKLFF
TRBV7-9 | CASSSDAVDEQFF
TRBV2 | CASSDTGYEQYF
TRBV9 | CASSVVGESYEQYF
TRBV28 | CASSLSTGHHEQYF
TRBV29-1 | CSVEDPRGEETQYF
TRBV13 | CASSLGSGRYNEQFF
TRBV24-1 | CATTEGTSGKSDEQFF
TRBV28 | CASSLRPGNGYTF
TRBV7-2 | CASSLRTWYQETQYF
TRBV10-3 | CATSFGTDFQETQYF
TRBV28 | CASRWGIGANEQFF
TRBV20-1 | CSARGSLGNTGELFF
TRBV10-3 | CAISESSVDTQYF
TRBV7-2 | CASSLVGEQFF
TRBV6-1 | CASSERTAATNEKLFF
TRBV7-2 | CASSLGLAYNEQFF
TRBV29-1 | CSVEKRSLYGYTF
TRBV15 | CATSRDLGQSYSYEQYF
TRBV10-3 | CAISETRNTEAFF
TRBV3-1 | CASSQSSGRYSGANVLTF
TRBV6-2/TRBV6-3 | CASSYVREQFF
TRBV6-2/TRBV6-3 | CASSDGIMNTEAFF
TRBV20-1 | CSARRTVEAFF
TRBV6-5 | CASSYGVRQPQHF
TRBV30 | CAWSPYLAGGFRGEQFF
TRBV29-1 | CSGKLAGGYEQYF
TRBV7-9 | CASSSTTGTPTYNEQFF
TRBV2 | CAVPGTRSGYNEQFF
TRBV24-1 | CATSDLAGVLNEQFF
TRBV7-9 | CASSPDYYEQYF
TRBV29-1 | CSVPPRGAYNEQFF
TRBV30 | CAWSTGYEQYF
TRBV9 | CASGEGQGGTDTQYF
TRBV27 | CASSLTGRGPQETQYF
TRBV20-1 | CSARRAGGQTSYNEQFF
TRBV6-5 | CATAGQGTPEAFF
TRBV29-1 | CSPRDSLNTEAFF
TRBV29-1 | CSVMLNTEAFF